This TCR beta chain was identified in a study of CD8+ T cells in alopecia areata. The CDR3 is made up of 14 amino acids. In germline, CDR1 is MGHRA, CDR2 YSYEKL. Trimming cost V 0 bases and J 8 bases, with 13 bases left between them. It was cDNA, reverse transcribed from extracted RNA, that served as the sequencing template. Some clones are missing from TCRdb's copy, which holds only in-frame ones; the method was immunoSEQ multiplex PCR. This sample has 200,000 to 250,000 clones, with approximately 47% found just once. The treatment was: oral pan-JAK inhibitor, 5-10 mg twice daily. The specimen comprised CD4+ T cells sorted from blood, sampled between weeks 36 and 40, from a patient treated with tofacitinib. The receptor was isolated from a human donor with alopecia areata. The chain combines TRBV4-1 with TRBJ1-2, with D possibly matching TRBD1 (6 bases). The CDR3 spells CASSQDGGGRGYTF. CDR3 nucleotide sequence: TGCGCCAGCAGCCAAGATGGAGGGGGACGCGGCTACACCTTC.